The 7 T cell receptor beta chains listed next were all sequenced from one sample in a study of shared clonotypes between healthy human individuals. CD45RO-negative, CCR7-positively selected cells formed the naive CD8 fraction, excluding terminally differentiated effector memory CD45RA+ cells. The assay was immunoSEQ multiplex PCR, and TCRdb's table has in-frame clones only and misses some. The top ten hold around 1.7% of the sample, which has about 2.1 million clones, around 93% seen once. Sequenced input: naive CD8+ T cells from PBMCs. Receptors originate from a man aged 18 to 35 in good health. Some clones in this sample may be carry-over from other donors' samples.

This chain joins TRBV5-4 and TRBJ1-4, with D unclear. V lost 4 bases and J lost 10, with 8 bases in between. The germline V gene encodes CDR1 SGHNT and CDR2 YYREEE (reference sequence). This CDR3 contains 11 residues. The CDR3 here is CASSGEGKLFF. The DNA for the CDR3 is TGTGCCAGCAGCGGAGAAGGAAAACTGTTTTTT.

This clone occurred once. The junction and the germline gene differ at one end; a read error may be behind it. The CDR3: CASSSRTFSHEQYF. CDR3 DNA: TGTGCCAGCAGCTCCCGGACATTCTCCCACGAGCAGTACTTC. The V call is TRBV7-9, the J call TRBJ2-7; perhaps TRBD1 as D (5 bases). The germline gives CDR1 SEHNR, CDR2 FQNEAQ (reference sequence). CDR3 length: 14 amino acids.

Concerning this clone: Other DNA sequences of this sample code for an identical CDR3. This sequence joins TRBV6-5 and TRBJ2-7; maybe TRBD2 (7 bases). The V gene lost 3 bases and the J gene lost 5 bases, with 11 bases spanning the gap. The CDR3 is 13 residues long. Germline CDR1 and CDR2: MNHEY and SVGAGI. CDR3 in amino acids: CASSYRGANEQYF. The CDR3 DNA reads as TGTGCCAGCAGTTATCGGGGGGCAAACGAGCAGTACTTC.

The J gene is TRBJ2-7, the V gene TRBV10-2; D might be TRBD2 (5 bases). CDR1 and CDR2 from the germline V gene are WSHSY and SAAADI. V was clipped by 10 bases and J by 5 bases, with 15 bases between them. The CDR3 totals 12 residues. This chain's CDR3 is CATGPGFHEQYF. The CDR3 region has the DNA TGCGCCACAGGTCCGGGGTTCCACGAGCAGTACTTC.

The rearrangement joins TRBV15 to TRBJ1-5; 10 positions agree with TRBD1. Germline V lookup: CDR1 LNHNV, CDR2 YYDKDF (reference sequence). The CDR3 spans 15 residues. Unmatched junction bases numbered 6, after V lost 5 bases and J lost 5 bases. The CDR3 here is CATSGRTGGYQPQHF. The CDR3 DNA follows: TGTGCCACCAGCGGCAGGACAGGGGGGTATCAGCCCCAGCATTTT.

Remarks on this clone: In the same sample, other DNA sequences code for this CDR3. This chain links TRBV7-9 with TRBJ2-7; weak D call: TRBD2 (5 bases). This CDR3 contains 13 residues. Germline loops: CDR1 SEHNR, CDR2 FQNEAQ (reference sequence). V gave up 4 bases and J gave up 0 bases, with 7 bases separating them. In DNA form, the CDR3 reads TGTGCCAGCAGCTCAACTAGCTCCTACGAGCAGTACTTC. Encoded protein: CASSSTSSYEQYF. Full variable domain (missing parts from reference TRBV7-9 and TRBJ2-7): DTGVSQNPRHKITKRGQNVTFRCDPISEHNRLYWYRQTLGQGPEFLTYFQNEAQLEKSRLLSDRFSAERPKGSFSTLEIQRTEQGDSAMYLCASSSTSSYEQYFGPGTRLTVT.

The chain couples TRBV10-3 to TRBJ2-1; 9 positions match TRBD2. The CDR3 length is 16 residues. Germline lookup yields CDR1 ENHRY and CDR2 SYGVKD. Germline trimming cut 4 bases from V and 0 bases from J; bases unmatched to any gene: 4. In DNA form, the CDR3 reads TGTGCCATCAGTGGAATTAGCGGGAGCTCCTACAATGAGCAGTTCTTC. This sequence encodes CAISGISGSSYNEQFF.